Below, one T cell receptor beta chain is given with its context. The antigen is not known. These data come from a study of T cell repertoires in cytomegalovirus infection. As for the study in general: It was the public TCR beta signatures that indicated both CMV infection and matching HLA type.

Using its own MiXCR run on the reads, TCRdb lists one record per CDR3 protein. The data show around 120,000 distinct CDR3 sequences, almost 9% seen once. General study results and limits: Individuals carrying CMV plus the relevant HLA were identified by cumulative frequency of public TCR beta families. Ex vivo, HLA-C-restricted CMV-specific TCR beta clonotypes prevailed over the rest of the response.

Trimming left V 6 bases short and J 2 bases short, with 12 bases between. CDR1 and CDR2 from the germline V gene are DFQATT and SNEGSKA (reference sequence). The CDR3 sequence is 13 residues long. Input material: PBMCs. This sequence joins TRBV20-1 and TRBJ2-3; no reliable D call. The receptor's source is a human donor in good health (CMV status not recorded). Some clones in this sample may be carry-over from other donors' samples. Written as DNA, the CDR3 is TGCAGTGCCTTCTCCGGCTTCACAGATACGCAGTATTTT. As protein: CSAFSGFTDTQYF.